A single TCR beta chain is shown here with its context. This sample is drawn from a study of OX40 agonist ivuxolimab in advanced cancers. The table came from immunoSEQ multiplex PCR; TCRdb's copy has only in-frame clones and leaves some out. The sample consists of 55,000 to 80,000 clones, about 88% of them appearing once. The clonotype comes from an adult with an advanced solid tumor such as melanoma, head and neck, liver or kidney cancer. The sequencing used CD4+ or CD8+ T cells sorted from blood, collected in a trial of the OX40 agonist ivuxolimab.

CDR3: CASSPNRAQETQYF. CDR3 nucleotide sequence: TGTGCCAGCAGCCCGAACAGGGCCCAAGAGACCCAGTACTTC. The chain couples TRBV7-2 to TRBJ2-5, with D maybe TRBD1 (6 bases). V lost 5 bases, J lost 1 base, and 11 bases lay in between. The CDR3 is 14 residues long. CDR1 is SGHTA, CDR2 FQGNSA, per germline.